These T cell receptor beta chains were read from a single sample in a study of blood T cell repertoires in COVID-19. This table comes from immunoSEQ multiplex PCR, and its TCRdb copy is limited to in-frame clones, with some not included. Counted here are fewer than 20,000 clones, 82% occurring once; the ten biggest clones make up approximately 20%. The sample was peripheral blood. The receptors originated from a man at least 80 years old with active COVID-19. Both conserved end residues are part of each CDR3. Each record gives: J gene, CDR3 length, D gene, V gene, clone size, CDR3 protein, CDR3 DNA. The D gene is left open where the match is weak. Clone size is shown for a subset of rows, as once, few, many or a class of expanded clone.

TRBJ2-2,15,TRBD1,TRBV9,NA,CASSVGQGVSGELFF,TGTGCCAGCAGCGTTGGACAGGGGGTTTCCGGGGAGCTGTTTTTT
TRBJ1-5,13,NA,TRBV12-3/TRBV12-4,few,CASSLQAMSPQHF,TGTGCCAGCAGTTTACAGGCCATGTCGCCCCAGCATTTT
TRBJ2-1,14,TRBD2,TRBV19,once,CASSSIAGDNEQFF,TGTGCCAGTAGTTCTATAGCGGGAGATAATGAGCAGTTCTTC
TRBJ2-1,15,TRBD1,TRBV6-5,NA,CASSRLGTGIHEQFF,TGTGCCAGCAGTCGTCTCGGGACAGGGATCCATGAGCAGTTCTTC
TRBJ1-4,16,NA,TRBV18,NA,CASSPLSAGAGEKLFF,TGTGCCAGCTCACCACTGTCGGCGGGGGCAGGTGAAAAACTGTTTTTT
TRBJ2-1,15,TRBD2,TRBV7-8,few,CASSFWREGYNEQFF,TGTGCCAGCAGCTTCTGGCGGGAGGGGTACAATGAGCAGTTCTTC
TRBJ1-3,17,NA,TRBV5-3,NA,CARRRETFRRSGNTIYF,TGTGCCAGAAGGAGGGAGACATTTCGGCGTTCTGGAAACACCATATATTTT
TRBJ2-1,14,NA,TRBV12-5,once,CASKRGGSYNEQFF,TGTGCTAGTAAGCGCGGCGGTTCCTACAATGAGCAGTTCTTC
TRBJ2-7,15,NA,TRBV3-1/TRBV3-2,few,CASSLGPFPSYEQYF,TGTGCCAGCAGCTTGGGCCCATTCCCTTCCTACGAGCAGTACTTC
TRBJ2-7,15,TRBD2,TRBV5-6,NA,CASSFRLAEPYEQYF,TGTGCCAGCAGCTTCCGACTAGCGGAGCCCTACGAGCAGTACTTC
TRBJ2-1,18,TRBD2,TRBV7-9,NA,CASSWGGLAGTRGNEQFF,TGTGCCAGCAGCTGGGGAGGACTAGCGGGTACTAGGGGCAATGAGCAGTTCTTC
TRBJ2-2,13,NA,TRBV29-1,NA,CSVTLTNTGELFF,TGCAGCGTCACCCTGACTAACACCGGGGAGCTGTTTTTT
TRBJ2-3,15,TRBD2,TRBV5-4,NA,CASSLRGTSGDTQYF,TGTGCCAGCAGCTTGAGGGGGACTAGCGGTGATACGCAGTATTTT
TRBJ2-1,17,NA,TRBV2,NA,CASSLGYGGSSYNEQFF,TGTGCCAGCAGTCTTGGTTATGGGGGGAGCTCCTACAATGAGCAGTTCTTC
TRBJ1-1,15,TRBD1,TRBV14,NA,CASSQRTGRDTEAFF,TGTGCCAGCAGCCAACGGACAGGGAGAGACACTGAAGCTTTCTTT
TRBJ2-2,16,TRBD1,TRBV7-9,NA,CASSLGQGRSTGELFF,TGTGCCAGCAGCCTAGGACAGGGGAGAAGCACCGGGGAGCTGTTTTTT
TRBJ2-5,17,TRBD2,TRBV24-1,NA,CATSGYGGLAGTETQYF,TGTGCCACCAGCGGATATGGGGGACTAGCGGGAACGGAGACCCAGTACTTC
TRBJ2-7,15,TRBD1,TRBV29-1,NA,CSVEERDRGSYEQYF,TGCAGCGTTGAAGAAAGGGACAGGGGGTCCTACGAGCAGTACTTC
TRBJ2-7,14,TRBD2,TRBV7-9,NA,CASSSGLARYEQYF,TGTGCCAGCAGCTCGGGACTAGCTCGCTACGAGCAGTACTTC
TRBJ2-7,11,NA,TRBV28,NA,CASSSYYEQYF,TGTGCCAGCAGTTCTTACTACGAGCAGTACTTC
TRBJ1-2,13,NA,TRBV28,NA,CASSFGQGNGYTF,TGTGCCAGCAGTTTCGGGCAGGGAAATGGCTACACCTTC
TRBJ2-6,15,NA,TRBV2,few,CASSAGGSGANVLTF,TGTGCCAGCAGTGCGGGCGGGTCTGGGGCCAACGTCCTGACTTTC
TRBJ2-7,15,TRBD2,TRBV7-2,NA,CASSSLRTSGREQYF,TGTGCCAGCAGCTCGCTCCGGACTAGCGGGAGAGAACAGTACTTC
TRBJ1-5,16,NA,TRBV19,NA,CASSIPTGGSNQPQHF,TGTGCCAGTAGTATCCCCACCGGGGGGAGCAATCAGCCCCAGCATTTT
TRBJ2-7,14,NA,TRBV18,NA,CASSPKEGAGEQYF,TGTGCCAGCTCACCAAAGGAGGGGGCGGGCGAGCAGTACTTC
TRBJ2-2,17,TRBD2,TRBV5-1,NA,CASSPPLAAKGTGELFF,TGCGCCAGCAGCCCGCCCCTAGCGGCAAAGGGTACCGGGGAGCTGTTTTTT
TRBJ2-7,10,NA,TRBV11-2,NA,CASSFDEQYF,TGTGCCAGCAGCTTCGACGAGCAGTACTTC
TRBJ1-3,16,NA,TRBV5-3,NA,CARSFRRHLSGNTIYF,TGTGCCAGAAGCTTCAGGCGACATCTCTCTGGAAACACCATATATTTT
TRBJ2-2,15,NA,TRBV19,NA,CASSLGSRGTGELFF,TGTGCCAGTAGTTTGGGGTCCCGGGGCACCGGGGAGCTGTTTTTT
TRBJ2-3,15,NA,TRBV4-1,NA,CASRKGDQRADTQYF,TGCGCCAGCAGAAAGGGGGACCAGCGAGCAGATACGCAGTATTTT
TRBJ1-4,15,NA,TRBV19,NA,CASANWGGKNEKLFF,TGTGCCAGTGCTAACTGGGGGGGGAAGAATGAAAAACTGTTTTTT
TRBJ2-1,17,NA,TRBV21-1,NA,CASSKLGTSGRGDEQFF,TGTGCCAGCAGCAAACTTGGTACTAGCGGGAGAGGTGATGAGCAGTTCTTC
TRBJ2-1,13,TRBD2,TRBV28,few,CANSGRALDEQFF,TGTGCCAATAGCGGGAGGGCCCTCGATGAGCAGTTCTTC
TRBJ1-6,22,TRBD1,TRBV10-1,few,CASIDRGLSPLRRHSLNSPLHF,TGCGCCAGCATCGACAGGGGTCTATCGCCCCTTCGCCGCCATTCCTTGAATTCACCCCTCCACTTT
TRBJ2-7,13,NA,TRBV29-1,NA,CSVRDTFSYEQYF,TGTAGCGTCCGGGACACTTTCTCCTACGAGCAGTACTTC
TRBJ1-5,16,TRBD1,TRBV10-1,NA,CASSEPGQGAHQPQHF,TGCGCCAGCAGTGAGCCGGGACAGGGGGCGCATCAGCCCCAGCATTTT
TRBJ2-7,15,NA,TRBV6-1,NA,CASSEQDRRAYEQYF,TGTGCCAGCAGTGAACAGGACAGGAGGGCCTACGAGCAGTACTTC
TRBJ2-7,15,TRBD2,TRBV28,NA,CASSSIAGGSYEQYF,TGTGCCAGCAGTTCCATAGCGGGAGGCTCCTACGAGCAGTACTTC
TRBJ2-2,16,NA,TRBV2,once,CASRAATNPRTGELFF,TGTGCCAGCAGAGCGGCCACCAACCCGCGCACCGGGGAGCTGTTTTTT
TRBJ1-2,12,NA,TRBV29-1,NA,CSVGGGVYGYTF,TGCAGCGTTGGCGGCGGGGTCTATGGCTACACCTTC
TRBJ2-3,17,TRBD2,TRBV7-2,NA,CASSLVASGRGTDTQYF,TGTGCCAGCAGCTTAGTTGCTAGCGGGAGGGGCACAGATACGCAGTATTTT
TRBJ2-3,16,TRBD2,TRBV3-1/TRBV3-2,NA,CASSQLLAGDTDTQYF,TGTGCCAGCAGCCAACTACTAGCGGGCGACACAGATACGCAGTATTTT
TRBJ2-3,16,TRBD2,TRBV4-1,NA,CASSQEGLVNTDTQYF,TGCGCCAGCAGCCAAGAGGGACTAGTTAACACAGATACGCAGTATTTT
TRBJ2-7,14,TRBD1,TRBV5-4,few,CASSKDRGNYEQYF,TGTGCCAGCAGCAAGGACAGGGGTAACTACGAGCAGTACTTC
TRBJ1-2,14,NA,TRBV6-1,NA,CASSYAGPADGYTF,TGTGCCAGCAGTTATGCGGGGCCTGCGGATGGCTACACCTTC
TRBJ1-5,16,TRBD1,TRBV28,NA,CASSFWPDRGYQPQHF,TGTGCCAGCAGTTTTTGGCCAGACAGGGGGTATCAGCCCCAGCATTTT
TRBJ1-5,16,NA,TRBV5-1,NA,CASSLGPGSRNQPQHF,TGCGCCAGCAGCTTGGGTCCCGGGTCTAGAAATCAGCCCCAGCATTTT
TRBJ2-2,14,TRBD1,TRBV6-5,few,CASSLGQEGGELFF,TGTGCCAGCAGCCTGGGACAGGAGGGTGGGGAGCTGTTTTTT
TRBJ2-4,13,NA,TRBV28,NA,CASKSQGKNIQYF,TGTGCCAGCAAAAGCCAGGGTAAAAACATTCAGTACTTC
TRBJ1-5,15,TRBD1,TRBV18,NA,CASSPLQGFNQPQHF,TGTGCCAGCTCACCACTACAGGGGTTCAATCAGCCCCAGCATTTT
TRBJ2-1,13,NA,TRBV4-3,NA,CASSQGLYNEQFF,TGCGCCAGCAGCCAAGGACTTTACAATGAGCAGTTCTTC
TRBJ2-3,16,NA,TRBV30,NA,CAWSAWTLSFTDTQYF,TGTGCCTGGAGTGCCTGGACACTTTCTTTCACAGATACGCAGTATTTT
TRBJ1-6,15,TRBD1,TRBV6-6,NA,CASRTDRGSHSPLHF,TGTGCCAGCAGGACGGACAGGGGTAGTCATTCACCCCTCCACTTT
TRBJ2-3,16,TRBD2,TRBV27,NA,CASSLSLAGGLDTQYF,TGTGCCAGCAGTTTGTCCCTAGCGGGAGGACTAGATACGCAGTATTTT
TRBJ2-2,18,TRBD2,TRBV7-9,NA,CASSPTGAGGGNTGELFF,TGTGCCAGCAGCCCGACTGGAGCGGGAGGAGGGAACACCGGGGAGCTGTTTTTT
TRBJ2-7,18,TRBD2,TRBV10-3,NA,CAISESATTSGQTYEQYF,TGTGCCATCAGTGAGTCGGCCACTACTAGCGGGCAAACCTACGAGCAGTACTTC
TRBJ2-6,18,NA,TRBV20-1,NA,CSASTAGQSPSGANVLTF,TGCAGTGCTAGTACGGCGGGACAGAGCCCCTCTGGGGCCAACGTCCTGACTTTC
TRBJ2-2,13,NA,TRBV29-1,NA,CSVEAGVVGELFF,TGCAGCGTTGAAGCGGGAGTCGTCGGGGAGCTGTTTTTT